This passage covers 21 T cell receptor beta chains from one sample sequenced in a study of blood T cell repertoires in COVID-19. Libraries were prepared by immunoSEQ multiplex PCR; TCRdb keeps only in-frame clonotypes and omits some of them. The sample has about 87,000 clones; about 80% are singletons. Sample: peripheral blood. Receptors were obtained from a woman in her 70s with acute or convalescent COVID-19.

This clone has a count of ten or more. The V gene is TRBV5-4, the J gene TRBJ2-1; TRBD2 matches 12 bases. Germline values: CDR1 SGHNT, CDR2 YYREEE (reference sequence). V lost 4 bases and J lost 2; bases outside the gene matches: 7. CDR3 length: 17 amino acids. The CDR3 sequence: CASSDSTSGGTYNEQFF. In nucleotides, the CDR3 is TGTGCCAGCAGCGATTCGACTAGCGGGGGCACCTACAATGAGCAGTTCTTC.

This chain's CDR3 is CASSPPGGWGRETQYF. In nucleotides, the CDR3 is TGTGCCAGTAGTCCCCCAGGGGGCTGGGGGCGGGAGACCCAGTACTTC. The chain combines TRBV19 with TRBJ2-5, with 8 bases identical to TRBD1. Per germline, CDR1 LNHDA and CDR2 SQIVND (reference sequence). This CDR3 is built from 16 residues. V trimming: 5 bases; J trimming: 5 bases; junction bases outside the gene matches: 13.

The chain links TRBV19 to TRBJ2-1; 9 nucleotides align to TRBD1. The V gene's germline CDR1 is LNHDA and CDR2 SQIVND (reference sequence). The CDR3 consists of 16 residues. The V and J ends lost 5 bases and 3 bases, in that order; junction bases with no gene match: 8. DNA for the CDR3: TGTGCCAGTAGTGTCAACCGGGGACAGGGCTACAATGAGCAGTTCTTC. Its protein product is CASSVNRGQGYNEQFF.

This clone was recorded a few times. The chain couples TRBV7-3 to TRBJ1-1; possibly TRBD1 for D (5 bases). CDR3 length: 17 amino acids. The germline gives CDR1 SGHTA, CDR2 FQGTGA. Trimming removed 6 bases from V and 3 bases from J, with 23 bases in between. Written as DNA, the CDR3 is TGTGCCAGCAGTCATCTCGAAGGGGCAGGAGGGGACACTGAAGCTTTCTTT. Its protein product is CASSHLEGAGGDTEAFF.

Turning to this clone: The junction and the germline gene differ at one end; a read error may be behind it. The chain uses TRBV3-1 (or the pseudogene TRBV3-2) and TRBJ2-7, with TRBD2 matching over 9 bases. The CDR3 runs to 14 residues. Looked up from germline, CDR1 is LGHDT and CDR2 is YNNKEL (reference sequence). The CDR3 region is CASSQGIIAGEAVF. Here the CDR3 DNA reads TGTGCCAGCAGCCAAGGGATAATAGCGGGGGAAGCTGTCTTC.

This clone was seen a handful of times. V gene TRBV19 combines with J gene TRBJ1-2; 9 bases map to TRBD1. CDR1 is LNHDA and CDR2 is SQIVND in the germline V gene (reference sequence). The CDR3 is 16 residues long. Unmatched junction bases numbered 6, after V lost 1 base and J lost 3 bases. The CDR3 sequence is CASSIGTGVFDYGYTF. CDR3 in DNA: TGTGCCAGTAGTATAGGGACAGGGGTTTTCGACTATGGCTACACCTTC.

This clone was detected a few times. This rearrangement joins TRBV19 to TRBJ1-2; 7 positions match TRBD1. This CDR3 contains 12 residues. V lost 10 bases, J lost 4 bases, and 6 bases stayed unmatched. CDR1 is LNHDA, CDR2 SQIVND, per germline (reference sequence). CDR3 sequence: CATSGTAYGYTF. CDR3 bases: TGTGCCACGTCCGGGACAGCCTATGGCTACACCTTC.

The CDR3 spells CASSFLGQEETQYF. In DNA, the CDR3 is TGTGCCAGCAGCTTCCTCGGACAGGAAGAGACCCAGTACTTC. This rearrangement joins TRBV7-2 to TRBJ2-5; 7 nucleotides align to TRBD1. V lost 3 bases, J lost 3 bases, and 4 bases stayed unmatched. The CDR3 sequence is 14 residues long. The germline CDR1 and CDR2 sequences are SGHTA and FQGNSA.

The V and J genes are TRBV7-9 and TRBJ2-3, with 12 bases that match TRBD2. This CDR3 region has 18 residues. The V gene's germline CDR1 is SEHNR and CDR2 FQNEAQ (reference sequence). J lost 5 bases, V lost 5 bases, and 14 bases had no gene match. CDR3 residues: CASSSLAGGPGVIDTQYF. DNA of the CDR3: TGTGCCAGCAGCAGTCTAGCGGGGGGGCCCGGGGTGATAGATACGCAGTATTTT.

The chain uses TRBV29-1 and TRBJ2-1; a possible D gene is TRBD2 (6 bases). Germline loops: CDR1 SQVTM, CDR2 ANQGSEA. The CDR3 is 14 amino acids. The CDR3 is CTTWEAASYNEQFF. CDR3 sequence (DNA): TGCACGACTTGGGAGGCAGCCTCCTACAATGAGCAGTTCTTC.

For the CDR3, the DNA is TGCAGCTACCAAGACAGCTTAAACTATGGCTACACCTTC. Translated, it gives CSYQDSLNYGYTF. This chain links TRBV29-1 with TRBJ1-2, with TRBD1 as a possible D gene (5 bases). V shed 8 bases and J shed 2 bases, with 15 bases lying between them. Germline values: CDR1 SQVTM, CDR2 ANQGSEA. The CDR3 runs 13 residues.

CDR3 in amino acids: CASSPEVFTDTQYF. DNA for the CDR3: TGTGCCAGCAGCCCTGAGGTGTTCACAGATACGCAGTATTTT. The rearrangement uses TRBV3-1 (or the pseudogene TRBV3-2) and TRBJ2-3; D call uncertain. V lost 4 bases, J lost 2 bases, and 10 bases lay in between. CDR1 LGHDT and CDR2 YNNKEL come from the germline V gene (reference sequence). The CDR3 covers 14 residues.

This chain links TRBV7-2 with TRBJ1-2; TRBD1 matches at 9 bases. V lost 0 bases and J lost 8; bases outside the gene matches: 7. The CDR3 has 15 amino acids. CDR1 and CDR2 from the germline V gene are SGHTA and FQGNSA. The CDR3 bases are TGTGCCAGCAGCTTAGCGGGACAGGGAGTTTGGGGCTACACCTTC. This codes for CASSLAGQGVWGYTF.

The CDR3 here is CASSLLQGAYEKLFF. The CDR3 nucleotides are TGTGCCAGCAGCTTGTTACAGGGGGCTTATGAAAAACTGTTTTTT. The chain joins TRBV7-2 to TRBJ1-4, with 9 positions matching TRBD1. The CDR3 runs to 15 residues. CDR1 and CDR2 (germline): SGHTA, FQGNSA. V shed 3 bases and J 6 bases; nucleotides not matched to a gene: 5.

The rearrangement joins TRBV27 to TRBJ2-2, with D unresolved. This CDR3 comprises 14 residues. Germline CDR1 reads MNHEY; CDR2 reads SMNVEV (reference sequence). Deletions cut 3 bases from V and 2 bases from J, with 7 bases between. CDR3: CASSLRVNTGELFF. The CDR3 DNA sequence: TGTGCCAGCAGTTTGAGAGTTAACACCGGGGAGCTGTTTTTT.

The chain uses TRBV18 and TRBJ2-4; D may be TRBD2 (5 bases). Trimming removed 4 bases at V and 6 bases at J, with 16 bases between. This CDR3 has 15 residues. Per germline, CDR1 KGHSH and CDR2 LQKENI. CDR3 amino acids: CASSRGEGGPNIQYF. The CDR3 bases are TGTGCCAGCTCACGAGGCGAGGGTGGCCCAAACATTCAGTACTTC.

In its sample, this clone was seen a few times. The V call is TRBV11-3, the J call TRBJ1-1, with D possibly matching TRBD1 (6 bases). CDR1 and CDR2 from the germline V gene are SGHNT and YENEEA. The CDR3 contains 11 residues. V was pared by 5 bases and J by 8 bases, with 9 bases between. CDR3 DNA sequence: TGTGCCAGCAGCAGGGACATAGAAGCTTTCTTT. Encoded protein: CASSRDIEAFF.

The CDR3 reads CTTYSSGGIRNEQFF. The CDR3 DNA sequence: TGCACCACCTATTCTAGCGGGGGTATCAGGAATGAGCAGTTCTTC. This rearrangement joins TRBV1 to TRBJ2-1; the table's TRBD2 call for D was not verified on the DNA. TRBV1 is assigned pseudogene status. The length of the CDR3 is 15 residues.

This CDR3 is CAISESYSGGSGELFF. The CDR3 DNA sequence: TGTGCCATCAGTGAGTCGTATAGCGGCGGCTCCGGGGAGCTGTTTTTT. The chain uses TRBV10-3 and TRBJ2-2; D may be TRBD2 (6 bases). V was shortened by 0 bases and J by 6 bases, with 14 bases between the two germline ends. The germline V gene has CDR1 ENHRY and CDR2 SYGVKD. This CDR3 contains 16 residues.

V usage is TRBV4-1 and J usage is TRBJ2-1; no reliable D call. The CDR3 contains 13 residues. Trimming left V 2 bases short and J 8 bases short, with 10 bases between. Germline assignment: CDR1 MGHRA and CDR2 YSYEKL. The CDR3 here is CASSQPRMDEQFF. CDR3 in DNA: TGCGCCAGCAGCCAACCTAGGATGGATGAGCAGTTCTTC.

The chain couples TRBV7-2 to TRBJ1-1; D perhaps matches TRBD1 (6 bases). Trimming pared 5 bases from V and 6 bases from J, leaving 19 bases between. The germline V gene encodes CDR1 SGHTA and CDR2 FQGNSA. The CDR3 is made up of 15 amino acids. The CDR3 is CASSPLRGRFAEAFF. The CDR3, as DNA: TGTGCCAGCAGCCCCCTAAGGGGGAGATTCGCTGAAGCTTTCTTT.